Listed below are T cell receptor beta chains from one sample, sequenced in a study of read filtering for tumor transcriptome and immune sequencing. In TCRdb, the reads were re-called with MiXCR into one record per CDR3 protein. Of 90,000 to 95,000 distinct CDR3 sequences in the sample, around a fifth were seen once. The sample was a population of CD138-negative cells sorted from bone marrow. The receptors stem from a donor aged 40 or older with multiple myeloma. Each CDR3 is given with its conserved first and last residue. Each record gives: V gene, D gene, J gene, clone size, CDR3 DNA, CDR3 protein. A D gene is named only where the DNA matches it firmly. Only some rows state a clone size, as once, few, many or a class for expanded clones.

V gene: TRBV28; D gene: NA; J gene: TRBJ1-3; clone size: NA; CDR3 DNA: TGTGCCAGCAGTTTACCCAGGGTTGGAAACACCATATATTTT; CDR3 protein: CASSLPRVGNTIYF
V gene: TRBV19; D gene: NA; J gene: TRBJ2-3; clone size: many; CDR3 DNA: TGTGCCAGTAGTATTGCCCGGGGAGTCACAGATACGCAGTATTTT; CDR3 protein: CASSIARGVTDTQYF
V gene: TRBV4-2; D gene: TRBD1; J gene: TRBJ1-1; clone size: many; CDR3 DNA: TGTGCCAGCAGCCGACAGGGGGCGAGGGAGGCTGAAGCTTTCTTT; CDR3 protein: CASSRQGAREAEAFF
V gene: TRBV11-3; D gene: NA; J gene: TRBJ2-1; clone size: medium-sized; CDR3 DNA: TGTGCCAGCAGCTTTCAGGGACATGAGCAGTTCTTC; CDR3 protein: CASSFQGHEQFF
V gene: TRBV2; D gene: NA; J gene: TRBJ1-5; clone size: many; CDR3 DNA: TGTGCCAGCAGTGAAGAAGGGGGATGGGATCAGCCCCAGCATTTT; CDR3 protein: CASSEEGGWDQPQHF
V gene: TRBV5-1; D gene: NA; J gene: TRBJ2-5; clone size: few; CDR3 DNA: TGCGCCAGCAGCTTGGTTGGCACGATGGAGGAGACCCAGTACTTC; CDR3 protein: CASSLVGTMEETQYF
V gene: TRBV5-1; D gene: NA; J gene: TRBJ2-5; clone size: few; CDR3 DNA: TGCGCCAGCAGGTTCTGGGGAGAGACCCAGTACTTC; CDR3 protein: CASRFWGETQYF
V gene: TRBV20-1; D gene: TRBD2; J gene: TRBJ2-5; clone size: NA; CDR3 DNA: TGCAGTGCTAAGGGACTAGGCTTACAAGAGACCCAGTACTTC; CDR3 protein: CSAKGLGLQETQYF
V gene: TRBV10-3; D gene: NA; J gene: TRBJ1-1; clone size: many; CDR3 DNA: TGTGCCATCAGTGCGGACAGTGAAGCTTTCTTT; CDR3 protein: CAISADSEAFF
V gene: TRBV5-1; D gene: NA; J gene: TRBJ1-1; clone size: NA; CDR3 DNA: TGCGCCAGCAGCTTGAACACCGGGGCGAGCACTGAAGCTTTCTTT; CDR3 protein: CASSLNTGASTEAFF
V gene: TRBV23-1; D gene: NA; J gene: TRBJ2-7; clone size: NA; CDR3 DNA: TGCGCCAGCAGTCAATCACACGGACGCTACGAGCAGTACTTC; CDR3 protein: CASSQSHGRYEQYF
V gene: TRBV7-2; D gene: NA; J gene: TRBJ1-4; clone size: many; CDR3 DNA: TGTGCCAGCAGCTTAAGTCGGGGCTCCCGAAAACTGTTTTTT; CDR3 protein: CASSLSRGSRKLFF
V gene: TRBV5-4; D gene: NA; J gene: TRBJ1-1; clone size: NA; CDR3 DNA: TGTGCCAGCAGCCGAGGGGGGGGCGATGCCCGCACTGAAGCTTTCTTT; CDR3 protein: CASSRGGGDARTEAFF
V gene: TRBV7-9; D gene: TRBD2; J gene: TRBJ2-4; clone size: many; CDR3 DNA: TGTGCCAGCAGCCAAGGGCAGGCCCTAGCGGGGAACATTCAGTACTTC; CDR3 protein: CASSQGQALAGNIQYF
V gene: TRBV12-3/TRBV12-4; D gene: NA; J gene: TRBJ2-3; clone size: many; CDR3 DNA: TGTGCCAGCAGTTTGGCAGACGAGAGCACAGATACGCAGTATTTT; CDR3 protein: CASSLADESTDTQYF
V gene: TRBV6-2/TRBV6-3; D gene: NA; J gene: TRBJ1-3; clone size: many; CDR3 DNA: TGTGCCAGCAGTTACGGTCCCCCGACGAGAAACACCATATATTTT; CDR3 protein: CASSYGPPTRNTIYF
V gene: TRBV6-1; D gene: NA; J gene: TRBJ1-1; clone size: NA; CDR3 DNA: TGTGCCAGCAGTGCCCAGGGCAGGGACACTGAAGCTTTCTTT; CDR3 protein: CASSAQGRDTEAFF
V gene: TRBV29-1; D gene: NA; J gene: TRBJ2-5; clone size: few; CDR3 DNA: TGCAGCGTTGCTGGGGCTGGGGAGACCCAGTACTTC; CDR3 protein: CSVAGAGETQYF
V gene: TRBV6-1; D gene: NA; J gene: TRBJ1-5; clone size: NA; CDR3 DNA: TGTGCCAGCAGTGAACCGTCTCTCAATCAGCCCCAGCATTTT; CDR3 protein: CASSEPSLNQPQHF
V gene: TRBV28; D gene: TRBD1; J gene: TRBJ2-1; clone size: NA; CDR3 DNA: TGTGCCAGCAGTTTCACATACAGGGGCGGCTTCCATGAGCAGTCCTTC; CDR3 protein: CASSFTYRGGFHEQSF
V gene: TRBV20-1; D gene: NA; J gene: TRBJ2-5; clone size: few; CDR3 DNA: TGCAGTGCTAGACTGGGGGCGGATTTTGGGACCCAGTACTTC; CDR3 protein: CSARLGADFGTQYF
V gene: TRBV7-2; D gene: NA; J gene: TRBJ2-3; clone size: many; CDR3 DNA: TGTGCCAGCAGCTTAGAGGTGGTGGGGGTCACAGATACGCAGTATTTT; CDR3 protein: CASSLEVVGVTDTQYF
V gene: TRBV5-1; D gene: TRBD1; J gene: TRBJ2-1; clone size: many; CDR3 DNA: TGTGCCAGCAGCTTTGCCTACAGGGGTGAGCAGTTCTTC; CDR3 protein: CASSFAYRGEQFF
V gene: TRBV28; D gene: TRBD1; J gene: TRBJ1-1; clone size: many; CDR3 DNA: TGTGCCAGCAGTAATACAGGGGGTTTGGACACTGAAGCTTTCTTT; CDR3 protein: CASSNTGGLDTEAFF